The clone carrying this T cell receptor (beta chain) is a singleton in its sample. The target antigen is unknown. The entry originates in a study of cytomegalovirus exposure and HLA in healthy donors. Study results and caveats: The authors listed 164 TCR beta chains as cytomegalovirus-associated. One later analysis, an examination of the approximately 120 validation repertoires, found that first-cohort TCR clusters tended to co-occur in them.

Using immunoSEQ multiplex PCR, the repertoire was profiled, and TCRdb retains in-frame clones only, with some absent. Among some 240,000 clones, roughly 84% were seen once, and the ten largest hold 2% to 2.5%. The CDR3 length is 19 residues. CDR1 is SEHNR and CDR2 is FQNEAQ in the germline V gene (reference sequence). V was cut by 0 bases and J by 8 bases, with 26 bases left in between. Input material: PBMCs. The rearrangement uses TRBV7-9 and TRBJ2-1, with D perhaps matching TRBD2 (6 bases). This receptor was taken from a woman aged 18-35 years in good health and CMV-seropositive. The CDR3 coding sequence is TGTGCCAGCAGCTTAGCCTTCGCCGAACTAGCATCTAGACAATATGAGCAGTTCTTC. It translates to CASSLAFAELASRQYEQFF.